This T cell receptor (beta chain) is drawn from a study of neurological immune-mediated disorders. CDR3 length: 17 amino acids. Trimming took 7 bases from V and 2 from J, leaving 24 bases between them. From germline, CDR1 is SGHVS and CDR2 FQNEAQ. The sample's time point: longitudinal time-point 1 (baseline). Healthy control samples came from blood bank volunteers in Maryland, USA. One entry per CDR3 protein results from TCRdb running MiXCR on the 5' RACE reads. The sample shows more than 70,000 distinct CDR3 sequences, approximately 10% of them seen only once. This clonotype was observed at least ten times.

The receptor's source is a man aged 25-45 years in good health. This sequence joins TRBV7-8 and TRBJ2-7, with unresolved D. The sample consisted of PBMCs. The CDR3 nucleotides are TGTGCCAGCATCCATCGTCCCGCCCACCTTGGACCCTACGAGCAGTACTTC. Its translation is CASIHRPAHLGPYEQYF.